Here is one T cell receptor beta chain with its context. The data belong to a study of blood T cell repertoires in COVID-19. Study as a whole: Italy, Spain and the United States were the sources of the convalescent and acute COVID-19 samples.

The CDR3 is made up of 15 amino acids. The junction had 7 bases not matched to a gene; V was cut back by 2 bases and J by 4 bases. CDR1 and CDR2 from the germline V gene are SGHRS and YFSETQ. In the study's own analysis: Quantification of nucleated cells was approximated via reference gene primer amplification. The method was immunoSEQ multiplex PCR; TCRdb's version includes in-frame clones alone and lacks a portion of them. The D gene and trimming were derived from the DNA, and the V and J assignments and clone size from that table. The sample carries approximately 110,000 clones, 65% to 80% recorded once.

This receptor was identified in a man between 65 and 79 years old with active or convalescent COVID-19. The rearrangement joins TRBV5-1 to TRBJ2-5; 8 bases line up with TRBD2. The sequenced sample was peripheral blood. Here the CDR3 DNA reads TGCGCCAGCAGCTTAGCGCTAGCGGGTTCAGAGACCCAGTACTTC. The encoded protein is CASSLALAGSETQYF.